The present T cell receptor beta chain was sequenced within a study of blood T cells in healthy people across ages. Healthy Caucasian individuals from Russia aged roughly 6 to 95 served as donors. The sample holds many counts of this clonotype. Its antigen is not known. The CDR3 loop spans 12 amino acids. Germline V gene lookup returns CDR1 SQVTM and CDR2 ANQGSEA. Between the trimmed V and J ends, which lost 4 bases and 2 bases, there was a span of 8 bases. With a J-beta primer mix and a sample-barcoded 5' primer, a second PCR ran about 7 to 11 cycles. Each cDNA molecule, via a template-switch adaptor with 12 random nucleotides, was tagged. Each CDR3 protein gets one entry after TCRdb re-called the 5' RACE reads with MiXCR. The data hold roughly 2 million distinct CDR3 sequences, with roughly 50% observed a single time. Study observations and caveats: Age showed a roughly linear inverse relationship with TCR beta diversity per million T cells. There were more naive CD4+ cells and higher diversity in long-lived donors than in aged donors.

V and J are TRBV29-1 and TRBJ2-5; TRBD2 might be the D (5 bases). The clonotype was recovered from a middle-aged woman in good health. Sequencing was performed on blood. Written as DNA, the CDR3 is TGCAGCGTTGGGGAGCTTCAAGAGACCCAGTACTTC. It yields the protein CSVGELQETQYF.